This TCR beta chain was obtained from a study of T cell clones after liver transplantation. Whole-study context: In this trial, immunosuppression withdrawal was attempted within 2 years of liver transplant. TCRbeta sequencing after a pre-transplant mixed lymphocyte reaction identified graft-donor-reactive clones, later tracked in post-transplant blood.

Clones were sequenced by immunoSEQ multiplex PCR, and TCRdb holds only the in-frame ones, with some missing. The data show more than 70,000 clones, with around four fifths seen just once and approximately 2.8% held by the top ten. Points from the study as a whole: Compared with third party-reactive sequences, donor-reactive ones declined more, independent of withdrawal success. Low donor cell numbers restricted donor-reactive repertoire measurement in a couple of subjects.

On this clone: Its antigen is undetermined.

V shed 5 bases and J 8 bases; nucleotides not matched to a gene: 4. Per germline, CDR1 SNHLY and CDR2 FYNNEI. CDR3 length: 13 amino acids. V and J are TRBV2 and TRBJ1-4; 8 bases map to TRBD1. The material sequenced was CD4+ T cells from blood, taken at the 22-month timepoint. The source is a human patient who received a liver transplant. Certain T cells may be donor cells from the graft. CDR3 sequence: CASSRRDREKLFF. The CDR3 DNA sequence: TGTGCCAGCAGTCGAAGGGACAGGGAAAAACTGTTTTTT.